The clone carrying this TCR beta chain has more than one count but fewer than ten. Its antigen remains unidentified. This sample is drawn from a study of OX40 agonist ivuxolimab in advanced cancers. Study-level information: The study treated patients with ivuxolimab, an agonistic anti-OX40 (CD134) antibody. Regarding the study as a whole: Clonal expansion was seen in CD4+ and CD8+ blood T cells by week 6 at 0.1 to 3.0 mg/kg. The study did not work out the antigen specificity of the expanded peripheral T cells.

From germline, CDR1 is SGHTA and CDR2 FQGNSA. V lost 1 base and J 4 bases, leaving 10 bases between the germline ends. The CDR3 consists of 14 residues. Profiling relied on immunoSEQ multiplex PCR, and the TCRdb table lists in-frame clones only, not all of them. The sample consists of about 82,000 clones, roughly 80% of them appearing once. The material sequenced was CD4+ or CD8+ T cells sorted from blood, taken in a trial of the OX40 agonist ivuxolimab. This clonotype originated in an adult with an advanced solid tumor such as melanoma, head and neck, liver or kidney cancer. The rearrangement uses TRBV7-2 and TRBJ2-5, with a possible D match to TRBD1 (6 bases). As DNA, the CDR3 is TGTGCCAGCAGCTTAGGCGACAGGCTAGAGACCCAGTACTTC. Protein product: CASSLGDRLETQYF.